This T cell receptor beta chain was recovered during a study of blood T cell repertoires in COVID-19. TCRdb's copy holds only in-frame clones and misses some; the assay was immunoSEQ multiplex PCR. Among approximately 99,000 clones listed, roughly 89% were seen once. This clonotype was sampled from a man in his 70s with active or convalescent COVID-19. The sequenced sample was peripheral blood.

The CDR3 coding sequence is TGTGCCAGCAGCCCCGAAGACAGGGGGAACACTGAAGCTTTCTTT. As protein: CASSPEDRGNTEAFF. V gene TRBV7-9 combines with J gene TRBJ1-1, with TRBD1 matching over 8 bases. The CDR3 totals 15 residues. The germline V gene has CDR1 SEHNR and CDR2 FQNEAQ (reference sequence). Germline trimming cut 5 bases from V and 1 base from J; bases unmatched to any gene: 6.